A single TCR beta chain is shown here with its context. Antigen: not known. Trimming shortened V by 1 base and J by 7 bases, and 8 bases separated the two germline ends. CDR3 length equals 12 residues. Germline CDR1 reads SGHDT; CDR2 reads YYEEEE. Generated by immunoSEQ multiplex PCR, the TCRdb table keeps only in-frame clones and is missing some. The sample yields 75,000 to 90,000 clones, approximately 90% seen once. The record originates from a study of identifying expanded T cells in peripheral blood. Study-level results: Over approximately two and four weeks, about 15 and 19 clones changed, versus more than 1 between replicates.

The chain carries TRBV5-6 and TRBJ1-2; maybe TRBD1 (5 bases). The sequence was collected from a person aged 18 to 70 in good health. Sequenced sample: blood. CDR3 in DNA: TGTGCCAGCAGCTTGTATCAGGGTGGCTACACCTTC. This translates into CASSLYQGGYTF.